This T cell receptor (beta chain) was documented in a study of blood T cell repertoires in COVID-19. The wider study: The study drew acute and convalescent COVID-19 samples from the United States, Italy and Spain. Sources were T cells, B-cell-depleted T cells, or PBMCs; the material itself was cDNA or gDNA.

Germline V gene sequence: CDR1 SGDLS, CDR2 YYNGEE. The CDR3 sequence is 16 residues long. V lost 3 bases and J lost 3; bases outside the gene matches: 8. In the original processing: Nucleated cell number was recorded as an estimate derived from reference gene primer amplification. Here immunoSEQ multiplex PCR was the method, and the copy in TCRdb shows in-frame clones only, minus some. D and trimming were read from the DNA, whereas the V and J calls and clone size are those reported in that table. The sample holds about 170,000 clones, about 86% seen once. One Seattle source followed patients from active infection through their disease course.

Input material: peripheral blood. This clonotype originated in a woman aged 60-75 years with COVID-19, enrolled during active disease. The chain employs TRBV9 and TRBJ2-3; the match to TRBD2 covers 9 bases. The CDR3, as DNA: TGTGCCAGCAGCGGACTAGCGGCCATCGGGACAGATACGCAGTATTTT. Translation: CASSGLAAIGTDTQYF.